The rows below give T cell receptor beta chains drawn from one sample of a study of blood T cell repertoires in COVID-19. Measured with immunoSEQ multiplex PCR; TCRdb has only the in-frame clones, and not every one. The sample lists about 230,000 clones; 80% to 85% were seen once. The specimen sequenced was peripheral blood. The receptors originated from a woman older than 75 with active or convalescent COVID-19. CDR3s include the opening cysteine and the closing phenylalanine or tryptophan. A D gene is named only where the DNA matches it firmly. Only some rows state a clone size, as once, few, many or a class for expanded clones.

v_gene: TRBV20-1; abundance: NA; d_gene: NA; j_gene: TRBJ1-2; CDR3nt: TGCAGTGCAAAATACAGCTATGGCTACACCTTC; CDR3aa: CSAKYSYGYTF
v_gene: TRBV5-1; abundance: once; d_gene: TRBD1; j_gene: TRBJ2-7; CDR3nt: TGCGCCAGCAGCTTGGGGGGACAGGGGGCTTACGAGCAGTACTTC; CDR3aa: CASSLGGQGAYEQYF
v_gene: TRBV12-2; abundance: once; d_gene: NA; j_gene: TRBJ1-5; CDR3nt: TGTCCCCTGTTCCCAATCGGCCAGGGGCCTAATCAGCCCCAGCATTTT; CDR3aa: CPLFPIGQGPNQPQHF
v_gene: TRBV3-1/TRBV3-2; abundance: NA; d_gene: TRBD2; j_gene: TRBJ2-3; CDR3nt: TGTGCCAGCAGCCAAACGGCACTTCATATAGCGGGAGGTATCAGCACAGATACGCAGTATTTT; CDR3aa: CASSQTALHIAGGISTDTQYF
v_gene: TRBV30; abundance: NA; d_gene: NA; j_gene: TRBJ1-3; CDR3nt: TGTGCCTGGAACACAGGGTCTGGAAACACCATATATTTT; CDR3aa: CAWNTGSGNTIYF
v_gene: TRBV6-2/TRBV6-3; abundance: NA; d_gene: TRBD2; j_gene: TRBJ2-7; CDR3nt: TGTGCCAGCAGTTATCTGACTAGCGGGGACTACGAGCAGTACTTC; CDR3aa: CASSYLTSGDYEQYF
v_gene: TRBV9; abundance: NA; d_gene: TRBD1; j_gene: TRBJ2-7; CDR3nt: TGTGCCAGCAGCCCTAGGGGGCTGACGAGCGAGCAGTACTTC; CDR3aa: CASSPRGLTSEQYF
v_gene: TRBV5-1; abundance: NA; d_gene: NA; j_gene: TRBJ1-1; CDR3nt: TGCGCCAGCAGCCCTGGGTGGACCTCAAGGGGCGAGACTGAAGCTTTCTTT; CDR3aa: CASSPGWTSRGETEAFF
v_gene: TRBV29-1; abundance: NA; d_gene: TRBD2; j_gene: TRBJ2-3; CDR3nt: TGCAGCGCCAGTAGCGGGGGGAGGGGCACAGATACGCAGTATTTT; CDR3aa: CSASSGGRGTDTQYF
v_gene: TRBV12-5; abundance: NA; d_gene: NA; j_gene: TRBJ1-2; CDR3nt: TGTGCTAGTGGTTTTTTAAACTATGGCTACACCTTC; CDR3aa: CASGFLNYGYTF
v_gene: TRBV15; abundance: NA; d_gene: NA; j_gene: TRBJ1-1; CDR3nt: TGTGCCACCAGCACTGGGTTAACGGGAGGCACTGAAGCTTTCTTT; CDR3aa: CATSTGLTGGTEAFF
v_gene: TRBV29-1; abundance: few; d_gene: TRBD2; j_gene: TRBJ2-7; CDR3nt: TGCAGCGTCCTAACCCGGACTAGCGGAGTCTCCTACGAGCAGTACTTC; CDR3aa: CSVLTRTSGVSYEQYF
v_gene: TRBV7-2; abundance: NA; d_gene: TRBD2; j_gene: TRBJ2-2; CDR3nt: TGTGCCAGCAGCTCGAGGGGGACTAGCGGAACGAACACCGGGGAGCTGTTTTTT; CDR3aa: CASSSRGTSGTNTGELFF
v_gene: TRBV20-1; abundance: NA; d_gene: TRBD2; j_gene: TRBJ2-7; CDR3nt: TGCAGTGCTAGTAGGGAGGGCGAGCAGTACTTC; CDR3aa: CSASREGEQYF
v_gene: TRBV25-1; abundance: NA; d_gene: TRBD1; j_gene: TRBJ1-2; CDR3nt: TGTGCCAGCAGCAAAAGGGACAGGGGTGGCTACACCTTC; CDR3aa: CASSKRDRGGYTF
v_gene: TRBV4-2; abundance: NA; d_gene: NA; j_gene: TRBJ1-4; CDR3nt: TGTGCCAGCAGCCAAGCGCTCGGTCGACCAGGGGAAAAACTGTTTTTT; CDR3aa: CASSQALGRPGEKLFF
v_gene: TRBV5-4; abundance: NA; d_gene: NA; j_gene: TRBJ2-7; CDR3nt: TGTGCCAGCGGTAACCGGGGACTGGGCTACGAGCAGTACTTC; CDR3aa: CASGNRGLGYEQYF
v_gene: TRBV11-2; abundance: NA; d_gene: TRBD1; j_gene: TRBJ1-1; CDR3nt: TGTGCCAGCAGCTCTCAGGGGGCATCGGAAGCTTTCTTT; CDR3aa: CASSSQGASEAFF
v_gene: TRBV13; abundance: NA; d_gene: TRBD1; j_gene: TRBJ1-3; CDR3nt: TGTGCCAGCAGCGACCCCGACAGGGATGGAAACACCATATATTTT; CDR3aa: CASSDPDRDGNTIYF
v_gene: TRBV6-2/TRBV6-3; abundance: NA; d_gene: TRBD1; j_gene: TRBJ1-4; CDR3nt: TGTGCCAGCAGTTACTCGCGGGACAGGGGGCGAGAAAAACTGTTTTTT; CDR3aa: CASSYSRDRGREKLFF
v_gene: TRBV6-4; abundance: NA; d_gene: TRBD2; j_gene: TRBJ2-1; CDR3nt: TGTGCCACCATCGTGGGGGGGAGCTCCTACAATGAGCAGTTCTTC; CDR3aa: CATIVGGSSYNEQFF
v_gene: TRBV5-5; abundance: once; d_gene: NA; j_gene: TRBJ2-5; CDR3nt: TGTGCCAGCAGCGCGCAAGAGACCCAGTACTTC; CDR3aa: CASSAQETQYF
v_gene: TRBV6-2/TRBV6-3; abundance: NA; d_gene: NA; j_gene: TRBJ2-7; CDR3nt: TGTGCCAGCAGTTACCCCCCTTACAGGGACCCTAACGAGCAGTACTTC; CDR3aa: CASSYPPYRDPNEQYF
v_gene: TRBV11-2; abundance: NA; d_gene: NA; j_gene: TRBJ1-1; CDR3nt: TGTGCCAGCAGCAGCGGGTACAGCACTGAAGCTTTCTTT; CDR3aa: CASSSGYSTEAFF
v_gene: TRBV9; abundance: NA; d_gene: NA; j_gene: TRBJ2-3; CDR3nt: TGTGCCAGCGGAGGCAGACACAGCCGGCAGTCAGATACGCAGTATTTT; CDR3aa: CASGGRHSRQSDTQYF
v_gene: TRBV4-3; abundance: NA; d_gene: NA; j_gene: TRBJ2-7; CDR3nt: TGCGCCAGCAGCCAAGATTTGCGGGGTTCCTACGAGCAGTACTTC; CDR3aa: CASSQDLRGSYEQYF